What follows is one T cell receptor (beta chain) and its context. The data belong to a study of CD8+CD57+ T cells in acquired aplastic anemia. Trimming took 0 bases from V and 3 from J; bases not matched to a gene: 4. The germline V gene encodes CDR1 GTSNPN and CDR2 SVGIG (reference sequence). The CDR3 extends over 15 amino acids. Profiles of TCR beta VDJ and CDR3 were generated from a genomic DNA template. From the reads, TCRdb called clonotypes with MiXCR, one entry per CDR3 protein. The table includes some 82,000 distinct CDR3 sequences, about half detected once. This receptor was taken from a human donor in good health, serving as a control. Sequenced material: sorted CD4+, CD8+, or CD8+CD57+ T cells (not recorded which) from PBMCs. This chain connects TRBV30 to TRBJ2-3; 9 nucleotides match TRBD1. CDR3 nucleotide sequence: TGTGCCTGGAGTGTCGGGACAGGGCTGACAGATACGCAGTATTTT. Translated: CAWSVGTGLTDTQYF.